The 21 T cell receptor beta chains reported below all come from one sample, sequenced in a study of regulatory T cells in long-lasting Graves disease. The sample's time point: newly diagnosed GD, antithyroid drugs for less than 3 months. Construction of the TCR library relied on RNA isolated from PBMCs. Arm-PCR with iRepertoire HTBI primers amplified the CDR3 regions for these TCR beta libraries. TCRdb redid the calling of the multiplex PCR reads with MiXCR, one entry per CDR3 protein. Of hundreds of thousands of distinct CDR3 sequences in the sample, approximately 16% were seen once. This same sample was also taken into another study, of T cells in Graves' hyperthyroidism and ophthalmopathy.

Sequencing used peripheral blood mononuclear cells (PBMCs), obtained at new diagnosis, from a patient treated with antithyroid drugs. These receptors all stem from a man between 18 and 29 years old with Graves disease.

This clonotype showed up just a few times. The CDR3 region is CASRNRDSPINQPQHF. CDR3 DNA sequence: TGTGCCAGTCGCAACCGGGACAGTCCGATCAATCAGCCCCAGCATTTT. This chain uses TRBV6-1 with TRBJ1-5, with 7 bases that match TRBD1. The V gene end was trimmed by 9 bases and the J gene end by 3 bases; junction bases not matched to a gene: 14. This CDR3 spans 16 amino acids. Germline CDR1 reads MNHNS; CDR2 reads SASEGT.

The chain couples TRBV5-1 to TRBJ1-3, with a weak D call TRBD1 (5 bases). Germline V CDR1 and CDR2: SGHRS, YFSETQ. V was clipped by 0 bases and J by 1 base, with 8 bases between them. The CDR3 consists of 15 residues. CDR3 protein: CASSLDGASGNTIYF. As DNA, the CDR3 is TGCGCCAGCAGCTTGGACGGGGCATCTGGAAACACCATATATTTT. The whole variable domain, filled in from reference TRBV5-1 and TRBJ1-3, reads KAGVTQTPRYLIKTRGQQVTLSCSPISGHRSVSWYQQTPGQGLQFLFEYFSETQRNKGNFPGRFSGRQFSNSRSEMNVSTLELGDSALYLCASSLDGASGNTIYFGEGSWLTVV.

This clonotype was detected ten times or more. The CDR3 is CASSRGQGFYEQYF. For the CDR3, the DNA is TGTGCCAGCAGCAGGGGACAGGGATTCTACGAGCAGTACTTC. The V and J genes are TRBV5-8 and TRBJ2-7, with 9 bases matching TRBD1. The CDR3 has 14 amino acids. Trimming at V came to 4 bases and at J to 3 bases, leaving 5 bases not matched to a gene. Germline CDR1 reads SGHTS; CDR2 reads YDEGEE.

This clonotype was counted at least ten times. The germline gene is not matched at one end of the junction; a read error may be the cause. The CDR3 loop is CASSLWGAVLGGAFF. In DNA, the CDR3 is TGTGCCAGCAGCTTGTGGGGGGCAGTTTTGGGCGGAGCTTTCTTT. This rearrangement joins TRBV5-1 to TRBJ1-1; D might be TRBD1 (6 bases). This CDR3 comprises 15 residues. Per the germline V gene, CDR1 is SGHRS and CDR2 is YFSETQ. The variable domain in full, completed from reference TRBV5-1 and TRBJ1-1, reads KAGVTQTPRYLIKTRGQQVTLSCSPISGHRSVSWYQQTPGQGLQFLFEYFSETQRNKGNFPGRFSGRQFSNSRSEMNVSTLELGDSALYLCASSLWGAVLGGAFFGQGTRLTVV.

The chain joins TRBV6-2 or TRBV6-3 to TRBJ2-1; TRBD2 matches 10 bases. The CDR3 is 19 amino acids. From germline, CDR1 is MNHEY and CDR2 SVGEGT. The V and J ends lost 0 bases and 3 bases, in that order; junction bases with no gene match: 11. Here the CDR3 reads CASSYSLGALAGDYNEQFF. CDR3 nucleotide sequence: TGTGCCAGCAGTTACTCGCTGGGCGCCCTAGCGGGAGACTACAATGAGCAGTTCTTC.

This clonotype was seen repeatedly, ten times or more. The CDR3 sequence: CASSQDGEGEAFF. The CDR3 DNA follows: TGTGCCAGCAGCCAAGATGGCGAGGGTGAAGCTTTCTTT. This chain connects TRBV3-1 to TRBJ1-1; D remains ambiguous. The germline V gene encodes CDR1 LGHDT and CDR2 YNNKEL (reference sequence). V lost 0 bases to trimming and J lost 7 bases, with 9 bases between them. The CDR3 is made up of 13 amino acids.

This clonotype was observed many times. The V call is TRBV7-2, the J call TRBJ2-3; D call uncertain. Trimming removed 5 bases from V and 0 bases from J, with 9 bases in between. This CDR3 contains 14 residues. Germline V gives CDR1 SGHTA, CDR2 FQGNSA. The CDR3 sequence: CASSRTGSTDTQYF. The DNA for the CDR3 is TGTGCCAGCAGCCGGACCGGTAGCACAGATACGCAGTATTTT.

This rearrangement joins TRBV7-9 to TRBJ2-2, with 9 bases fitting TRBD1. CDR1 and CDR2 from the germline V gene are SEHNR and FQNEAQ (reference sequence). V lost 7 bases and J lost 2; bases outside the gene matches: 8. There are 16 residues in the CDR3. CDR3 nucleotide sequence: TGTGCCAGCAACGCCTCGGGACAGGGTAACACCGGGGAGCTGTTTTTT. It is translated as CASNASGQGNTGELFF. Looking up the rest from reference TRBV7-9 and TRBJ2-2 gives the full variable domain: DTGVSQNPRHKITKRGQNVTFRCDPISEHNRLYWYRQTLGQGPEFLTYFQNEAQLEKSRLLSDRFSAERPKGSFSTLEIQRTEQGDSAMYLCASNASGQGNTGELFFGEGSRLTVL.

This clonotype occurred many times. The chain carries TRBV5-1 and TRBJ2-7; 7 bases match TRBD2. Trimming took 4 bases from V and 3 from J; bases not matched to a gene: 7. The CDR3 totals 14 residues. The germline V gene encodes CDR1 SGHRS and CDR2 YFSETQ. CDR3 in DNA: TGCGCCAGCAGCCTCGGGACTATCGTCTACGAGCAGTACTTC. It translates to CASSLGTIVYEQYF.

This clonotype was seen a few times. The genes are TRBV20-1 and TRBJ2-1; 9 bases agree with TRBD2. J gave up 7 bases and V 6 bases, and 13 bases lay outside the gene matches. The CDR3 runs to 15 residues. Germline CDR1 reads DFQATT; CDR2 reads SNEGSKA (reference sequence). The CDR3 nucleotides read TGCAGTGCCCAGAGGGGCGGGAGGGCCTGGAATGAGCAGTTCTTC. Protein product: CSAQRGGRAWNEQFF.

V and J are TRBV12-3 or TRBV12-4 and TRBJ2-1; 8 nucleotides align to TRBD2. Trimming at V came to 7 bases and at J to 8 bases, leaving 10 bases not matched to a gene. This CDR3 comprises 14 residues. CDR3 DNA: TGTGCCAGCACCCCCCCCTTCGGGAGGGATGAGCAGTTCTTC. This translates into CASTPPFGRDEQFF.

This clonotype was seen many times. V is TRBV20-1 and J is TRBJ2-1, with TRBD1 identical over 7 bases. V lost 4 bases to trimming and J lost 3 bases; unmatched junction nucleotides: 6. This CDR3 contains 14 residues. CDR1 DFQATT and CDR2 SNEGSKA come from the germline V gene (reference sequence). The CDR3: CSAKDRVGYNEQFF. For the CDR3, the DNA is TGCAGTGCTAAAGACAGGGTTGGCTACAATGAGCAGTTCTTC.

This clonotype was recorded a few times. The rearrangement joins TRBV29-1 to TRBJ2-7; TRBD2 matches at 10 bases. V gave up 5 bases and J gave up 7 bases; unmatched junction bases: 8. CDR3 size: 13 residues. Germline V lookup: CDR1 SQVTM, CDR2 ANQGSEA. The CDR3 sequence: CSVSSGSLKEQYF. DNA of the CDR3: TGCAGCGTTTCTAGCGGGAGCTTGAAAGAGCAGTACTTC.

In its sample, this clonotype was seen many times. The rearrangement links TRBV11-2 to TRBJ2-7; D unresolved. CDR1 SGHAT and CDR2 FQNNGV come from the germline V gene. V was trimmed by 6 bases and J by 4 bases, leaving 13 bases between them. CDR3 length: 13 residues. The CDR3 spells CASSRDVVYEQYF. The CDR3 DNA is TGTGCCAGCAGTAGAGATGTGGTTTACGAGCAGTACTTC. Full variable domain (rest looked up from reference TRBV11-2 and TRBJ2-7): EAGVAQSPRYKIIEKRQSVAFWCNPISGHATLYWYQQILGQGPKLLIQFQNNGVVDDSQLPKDRFSAERLKGVDSTLKIQPAKLEDSAVYLCASSRDVVYEQYFGPGTRLTVT.

The CDR3 nucleotides are TGTGCCAGCAGTGGGCGGGGGGCGGTTGAGCAGTTCTTC. Translating it yields CASSGRGAVEQFF. V and J are TRBV2 and TRBJ2-1, with TRBD2 matching 8 bases. CDR3 length equals 13 residues. The trim removed 4 bases at V and 9 bases at J, leaving 5 bases unmatched. The V gene's germline CDR1 is SNHLY and CDR2 FYNNEI.

A few counts support this clonotype. This chain joins TRBV6-1 and TRBJ2-7, with 7 positions matching TRBD1. V was pared by 7 bases and J by 2 bases, with 11 bases of the junction left unmatched. This CDR3 is built from 15 residues. From germline, CDR1 is MNHNS and CDR2 SASEGT. CDR3 DNA sequence: TGTGCCAGCACACCGATTCGACAGGGAGCCTACGAGCAGTACTTC. Protein product: CASTPIRQGAYEQYF.

The chain links TRBV24-1 to TRBJ2-2; TRBD2 matches at 12 bases. V lost 1 base to trimming and J lost 6 bases; unmatched junction nucleotides: 14. CDR3 length: 20 residues. Germline V gives CDR1 KGHDR, CDR2 SFDVKD. CDR3 in amino acids: CATSDFLDPSGRADAGELFF. The CDR3 nucleotides are TGTGCCACCAGTGATTTCCTGGACCCTAGCGGGAGGGCCGATGCCGGGGAGCTGTTTTTT.

This clonotype was seen only a few times. J is TRBJ1-2 and V is TRBV20-1; D is uncertain. The V gene lost 7 bases and the J gene lost 4 bases, with 13 bases spanning the gap. The CDR3 consists of 12 residues. The V gene's germline CDR1 is DFQATT and CDR2 SNEGSKA (reference sequence). The CDR3 sequence is CSGLAGTYGYTF. CDR3 nucleotide sequence: TGCAGTGGGCTGGCCGGAACCTATGGCTACACCTTC.

This clonotype was seen ten or more times. This chain uses TRBV6-4 with TRBJ2-7; D is possibly TRBD2 (6 bases). Trimming took off 3 bases at V and 4 bases at J, with 25 bases between the two ends. The CDR3 is 18 residues long. The germline CDR1 and CDR2 sequences are MRHNA and SNTAGT. In nucleotides, the CDR3 is TGTGCCAGCAGTGAAGCGCGAAGGCGATCTTGGACTATTTACGAGCAGTACTTC. This translates into CASSEARRRSWTIYEQYF.

The chain employs TRBV27 and TRBJ1-6; 10 nucleotides line up with TRBD1. The J segment lost 14 bases and the V segment lost 7 bases, leaving 11 bases of the junction unmatched. This CDR3 is 14 amino acids long. Germline CDR1 MNHEY, CDR2 SMNVEV (reference sequence). For the CDR3, the DNA is TGTGCCAGCACCCTAGGGACAGGGGTCGATTCCCTCCACTTT. The encoded protein is CASTLGTGVDSLHF.

This clonotype was counted many times. The genes are TRBV28 and TRBJ2-7, with 12 bases matching TRBD2. The CDR3 totals 16 residues. Germline V lookup: CDR1 MDHEN, CDR2 SYDVKM. V gave up 7 bases and J gave up 1 base; unmatched junction bases: 8. The CDR3 sequence is CASNPIGLAGSYEQYF. The CDR3 bases are TGTGCCAGCAATCCGATCGGACTAGCGGGATCCTACGAGCAGTACTTC.